This T cell receptor beta chain was sequenced during a study of glioma-infiltrating T cells. Ten or more counts support this clonotype. Its antigen remains unidentified. Study conclusions and caveats: Tissue and blood shared very few CDR3 sequences. Above-expected tissue-blood divergence occurred in all gliomas, most in low-grade ones.

The CDR3 contains 16 residues. Trimming cost V 6 bases and J 4 bases, with 20 bases left between them. CDR1 MGHDK and CDR2 SYGVNS come from the germline V gene. The iRepertoire nested amplicon-rescue multiplex PCR amplified TCR alpha and beta CDR3s from RNA. MiXCR was run by TCRdb on the multiplex PCR reads, yielding one entry per CDR3 protein. The table has approximately 88,000 distinct CDR3 sequences, 23% seen once. This receptor was identified in a human donor with low-grade glioma or glioblastoma, undergoing nonglioma brain surgery, or in good health (not recorded which). The chain is built from TRBV25-1 and TRBJ2-3, with D uncertain. Input material: glioma tissue, nonneoplastic brain tissue, or PBMCs (not recorded which). CDR3 in amino acids: CASSRLGATFSDTQYF. DNA of the CDR3: TGTGCCAGCAGCCGTCTGGGCGCTACATTCTCAGATACGCAGTATTTT.